The 19 T cell receptor beta chains in this list originate from one sample, sequenced in a study of cytomegalovirus exposure and HLA in healthy donors. The PCR had 60 Vbeta and 13 Jbeta primers. Measured with immunoSEQ multiplex PCR; TCRdb has only the in-frame clones, and not every one. The sample carries some 160,000 clones, around 73% recorded once. The sequencing input was PBMCs. The receptor source for this set is a woman younger than 30 in good health and CMV-seropositive.

The chain has TRBV2 and TRBJ1-2; the match to TRBD1 covers 8 bases. Germline V gene data show CDR1 as SNHLY and CDR2 as FYNNEI. The length of the CDR3 is 17 residues. Trimming at V came to 7 bases and at J to 3 bases, leaving 16 bases not matched to a gene. The CDR3: CASTLSLDRGGDYGYTF. The CDR3 coding sequence is TGTGCCAGCACCCTGTCCTTAGACAGGGGAGGGGACTATGGCTACACCTTC.

The chain carries TRBV28 and TRBJ2-3, with TRBD1 as a possible D gene (6 bases). Trimming shortened V by 5 bases and J by 3 bases, and 12 bases separated the two germline ends. The CDR3 extends over 14 amino acids. Germline CDR1 MDHEN, CDR2 SYDVKM. This chain's CDR3 is CASSPQGFTDTQYF. CDR3 bases: TGTGCCAGCAGTCCGCAGGGGTTTACAGATACGCAGTATTTT.

This clone has a single count. The chain recombines TRBV6-5 with TRBJ1-2; D unresolved. The CDR3 is 14 residues long. Germline V gene data show CDR1 as MNHEY and CDR2 as SVGAGI. V was cut by 5 bases and J by 8 bases, with 18 bases left in between. CDR3 in DNA: TGTGCCAGCAGTCCACTCGGGCCGGGGTTCGGCTACACCTTC. As protein: CASSPLGPGFGYTF.

On this clone: Distinct nucleotide sequences in the sample also encode this CDR3. The gene calls are TRBV9 and TRBJ2-1; TRBD2 agrees at 9 bases. Looked up from germline, CDR1 is SGDLS and CDR2 is YYNGEE. Trimming took 2 bases from V and 4 from J; bases not matched to a gene: 4. This CDR3 has 15 residues. CDR3 coding DNA: TGTGCCAGCAGCGTCGGCGGGGGGGCTTACAATGAGCAGTTCTTC. It translates to CASSVGGGAYNEQFF.

The gene calls are TRBV7-8 and TRBJ2-7; 8 nucleotides line up with TRBD1. Trimming at V came to 3 bases and at J to 5 bases, leaving 3 bases not matched to a gene. The CDR3 has 13 amino acids. CDR1 SGHVS and CDR2 FQNEAQ come from the germline V gene. The CDR3, as DNA: TGTGCCAGCAGCTTGGACAGGGTGGACGAGCAGTACTTC. Translated: CASSLDRVDEQYF. Full variable domain (missing parts from reference TRBV7-8 and TRBJ2-7): GAGVSQSPRYKVAKRGQDVALRCDPISGHVSLFWYQQALGQGPEFLTYFQNEAQLDKSGLPSDRFFAERPEGSVSTLKIQRTQQEDSAVYLCASSLDRVDEQYFGPGTRLTVT.

This sequence joins TRBV7-8 and TRBJ1-2; 8 bases agree with TRBD1. Germline CDR1 reads SGHVS; CDR2 reads FQNEAQ. CDR3 length: 12 residues. The V segment lost 7 bases and the J segment 4 bases; nucleotides outside the gene matches: 2. CDR3 DNA sequence: TGTGCCAGCACTACAGGGGGCTATGGCTACACCTTC. This encodes CASTTGGYGYTF.

The V gene is TRBV5-6, the J gene TRBJ1-1, with D possibly being TRBD1 (6 bases). V was trimmed by 4 bases and J by 0 bases, leaving 13 bases between them. This CDR3 comprises 15 residues. Germline lookup yields CDR1 SGHDT and CDR2 YYEEEE. The CDR3 DNA reads TGTGCCAGCAGCCCAGCAACAGGGATGAACACTGAAGCTTTCTTT. This gives the protein CASSPATGMNTEAFF.

The V gene is TRBV9, the J gene TRBJ2-5; D may be TRBD2 (6 bases). The CDR3 has 13 amino acids. The V end was cut by 2 bases, the J end by 1 base, with 6 bases between. The germline gives CDR1 SGDLS, CDR2 YYNGEE. Here the CDR3 DNA reads TGTGCCAGCAGCGTGGGGGGCCAAGAGACCCAGTACTTC. Residues: CASSVGGQETQYF.

In its sample, this clone was seen a few times. J is TRBJ2-7 and V is TRBV10-2, with a possible D match to TRBD1 (6 bases). Germline V gives CDR1 WSHSY, CDR2 SAAADI. The CDR3 contains 15 residues. Trimming stripped 6 bases from V and 6 bases from J, with 21 bases between. This CDR3 is CASSRSTGGPGEQYF. CDR3 bases: TGCGCCAGCAGCCGGTCGACAGGAGGACCGGGCGAGCAGTACTTC.

This clone was recorded a few times. The V and J genes are TRBV7-8 and TRBJ1-2; 7 bases map to TRBD1. This CDR3 has 13 residues. V trimming: 5 bases; J trimming: 5 bases; junction bases outside the gene matches: 5. Looked up from germline, CDR1 is SGHVS and CDR2 is FQNEAQ. CDR3 sequence: CASSVQGIYGYTF. As DNA, the CDR3 is TGTGCCAGCAGCGTACAGGGGATTTATGGCTACACCTTC.

The chain links TRBV21-1 to TRBJ2-3; TRBD2, as called in the table, went unchecked against the DNA. TRBV21-1 is described as a pseudogene. The CDR3 has 16 residues. CDR3 sequence reads: CASSMGPSGYTDTQYF. DNA of the CDR3: TGTGCCAGCAGCATGGGGCCTAGCGGTTACACAGATACGCAGTATTTT.

The V and J genes are TRBV5-4 and TRBJ2-7; the D gene is possibly TRBD1 (5 bases). Between the trimmed V and J ends, which lost 0 bases and 3 bases, there was a span of 7 bases. From germline, CDR1 is SGHNT and CDR2 YYREEE (reference sequence). There are 13 residues in the CDR3. The CDR3 DNA is TGTGCCAGCAGCTTGGAGCAGGGCTACGAGCAGTACTTC. Encoded protein: CASSLEQGYEQYF.

The V call is TRBV19, the J call TRBJ2-5; D not certain. V lost 9 bases and J 7 bases, leaving 12 bases between the germline ends. This CDR3 is built from 11 residues. Germline V gives CDR1 LNHDA, CDR2 SQIVND (reference sequence). DNA for the CDR3: TGTGCCAGCCGCGAGTTTGGGACCCAGTACTTC. It is translated as CASREFGTQYF.

This sequence joins TRBV23-1 and TRBJ1-1; 7 positions match TRBD1. TRBV23-1 is sorted into the ORF group, with uncertain function. This CDR3 is built from 11 residues. The V segment lost 7 bases and the J segment 5 bases; nucleotides outside the gene matches: 1. The CDR3 DNA follows: TGCGCCAGCAAACAGGGGACTGAAGCTTTCTTT. Its protein product is CASKQGTEAFF.

V and J are TRBV18 and TRBJ1-5; D is perhaps TRBD1 (5 bases). V shed 0 bases and J shed 7 bases, with 16 bases lying between them. This CDR3 spans 16 amino acids. Germline V CDR1 and CDR2: KGHSH, LQKENI. DNA for the CDR3: TGTGCCAGCTCACCACCGAATGTGCAGGGCAGGCAGCCCCAGCATTTT. Translation gives CASSPPNVQGRQPQHF.

The CDR3 nucleotides are TGCGCCAGCAGCCCGACGGACAGCGACACCGGGGAGCTGTTTTTT. The encoded protein is CASSPTDSDTGELFF. The V gene is TRBV4-3, the J gene TRBJ2-2, with D possibly TRBD1 on 6 matching bases. The CDR3 runs to 15 residues. V was clipped by 4 bases and J by 3 bases, with 12 bases between them. Germline V lookup: CDR1 LGHNA, CDR2 YSLEER.

The chain links TRBV30 to TRBJ1-3, with D perhaps matching TRBD1 (5 bases). Per the germline V gene, CDR1 is GTSNPN and CDR2 is SVGIG (reference sequence). The CDR3 runs to 14 residues. Trimming took 3 bases from V and 0 from J, leaving 9 bases between them. CDR3 sequence reads: CAWRKGNSGNTIYF. The CDR3 nucleotides read TGTGCCTGGAGGAAGGGGAACTCTGGAAACACCATATATTTT.

V usage is TRBV5-5 and J usage is TRBJ1-5; no reliable D call. CDR3 length: 14 residues. The germline V gene encodes CDR1 SGHKS and CDR2 YYEKEE (reference sequence). Deletions cut 2 bases from V and 0 bases from J, with 6 bases between. The CDR3 is CASSFVDSNQPQHF. CDR3 coding DNA: TGTGCCAGCAGCTTTGTAGATAGCAATCAGCCCCAGCATTTT.

V and J are TRBV21-1 and TRBJ2-7; no DNA check was done on the table's D call, TRBD1. TRBV21-1 is recorded as a pseudogene. The CDR3 runs 17 residues. The chain's CDR3 is CASSSQTEGARAYEQYF. The CDR3 DNA is TGTGCCAGCAGCTCTCAAACTGAGGGGGCAAGGGCCTACGAGCAGTACTTC.